This T cell receptor beta chain was recorded in a study of CD8+CD57+ T cells in acquired aplastic anemia. The CDR3 totals 13 residues. The J segment lost 5 bases and the V segment lost 10 bases, leaving 9 bases of the junction unmatched. Germline loops: CDR1 LNHDA, CDR2 SQIVND (reference sequence). In regard to this clonotype: Its antigen is undetermined.

The template used for profiling TCR beta VDJ and CDR3 was genomic DNA. One entry per CDR3 protein, called by TCRdb with MiXCR from the reads. The sample lists tens of thousands of distinct CDR3 sequences, roughly half occurring once. Regarding the study as a whole: Overlap between patients and controls comprised about 28 CD8+ CDR3 sequences.

The chain joins TRBV19 to TRBJ2-7; 9 bases fit TRBD1. The receptor's source is a human donor in good health, serving as a control. What was sequenced was sorted CD4+, CD8+, or CD8+CD57+ T cells (not recorded which) from PBMCs. The CDR3 loop is CATLGTGIHEQYF. Written as DNA, the CDR3 is TGTGCCACGCTCGGGACAGGGATCCACGAGCAGTACTTC.